This entry lists 9 T cell receptor beta chains sequenced from one sample in a study of breast tumors, draining lymph nodes, adjacent tissues. Breast cancer patients provided tissue from their axillary draining lymph nodes. TCRdb re-called the multiplex PCR reads with MiXCR, one entry per CDR3 protein. The sample includes some 83,000 distinct CDR3 sequences, 15% to 20% of them seen just once. The sample taken for sequencing was axillary lymph node tissue. The receptor source for this set is a female donor with breast cancer. Some clones in this sample may be carry-over from other donors' samples.

The sample holds many counts of this clonotype. The chain recombines TRBV12-3 or TRBV12-4 with TRBJ1-6; 9 bases match TRBD1. CDR3 length equals 14 residues. V shed 5 bases, J shed 8 bases, and the junction held 4 bases outside the gene matches. The CDR3 is CASSGTGGHSPLHF. The CDR3 DNA follows: TGTGCCAGCAGTGGCACAGGGGGCCATTCACCCCTCCACTTT.

Many counts were recorded for this clonotype. The rearrangement joins TRBV20-1 to TRBJ2-1; D might be TRBD1 (5 bases). The germline V and J ends were trimmed by 1 base and 0 bases, with 13 bases remaining between them. This CDR3 region has 16 residues. The germline V gene encodes CDR1 DFQATT and CDR2 SNEGSKA (reference sequence). The CDR3 region is CSARVFRQLSYNEQFF. The CDR3 DNA reads as TGCAGTGCTAGAGTATTTAGACAGCTCTCCTACAATGAGCAGTTCTTC.

In its sample, this clonotype was seen many times. The rearrangement joins TRBV6-4 to TRBJ2-1; TRBD1 matches at 9 bases. V lost 6 bases to trimming and J lost 5 bases; unmatched junction nucleotides: 2. CDR1 is MRHNA, CDR2 SNTAGT, per germline. The CDR3 contains 13 residues. CDR3 sequence reads: CASRGTGNNEQFF. The CDR3 bases are TGTGCCAGCAGGGGGACAGGGAACAATGAGCAGTTCTTC.

This clonotype was found many times. Here the CDR3 DNA reads TGTGCCAGCAGCCTCACAGGGGTCACCGGGGAGCTGTTTTTT. Its translation is CASSLTGVTGELFF. The genes are TRBV12-3 or TRBV12-4 and TRBJ2-2; 7 bases fit TRBD1. V trimming: 6 bases; J trimming: 4 bases; junction bases outside the gene matches: 5. There are 14 residues in the CDR3.

At least ten counts were recorded for this clonotype. V and J are TRBV19 and TRBJ2-2; D remains unclear. Trimming stripped 2 bases from V and 0 bases from J, with 4 bases between. The CDR3 covers 14 residues. Germline-derived CDR1 and CDR2 are LNHDA and SQIVND (reference sequence). CDR3 coding DNA: TGTGCCAGTAGTATAAGGCCGAACACCGGGGAGCTGTTTTTT. It specifies CASSIRPNTGELFF. Full variable domain (outside the CDR3, taken from reference TRBV19 and TRBJ2-2): DGGITQSPKYLFRKEGQNVTLSCEQNLNHDAMYWYRQDPGQGLRLIYYSQIVNDFQKGDIAEGYSVSREKKESFPLTVTSAQKNPTAFYLCASSIRPNTGELFFGEGSRLTVL.

This clonotype is judged medium-sized. As DNA, the CDR3 is TGCAGTGCCGTCGGGTATAGCGGGAGGGAGCATGAGCAGTTCTTC. Its protein is CSAVGYSGREHEQFF. The V call is TRBV20-1, the J call TRBJ2-1; 11 nucleotides agree with TRBD2. After removal of 6 bases from V and 8 bases from J, the junction contained 12 bases not matched to a gene. The CDR3 is 15 amino acids. The germline gives CDR1 DFQATT, CDR2 SNEGSKA (reference sequence).

For this clonotype: A much more abundant neighbour one base away suggests this may be a read error. The rearrangement links TRBV11-3 to TRBJ1-2, with D tentatively TRBD1 (5 bases). The germline V gene has CDR1 SGHNT and CDR2 YENEEA. The CDR3 covers 12 residues. The CDR3: CASEGADYGYAF. The CDR3 nucleotides read TGTGCCAGCGAAGGGGCTGACTATGGCTACGCCTTC.

This clonotype came up many times. V usage is TRBV11-2 and J usage is TRBJ2-7, with D possibly called TRBD1 or TRBD2 (5 bases each). CDR3 size: 16 residues. Per the germline V gene, CDR1 is SGHAT and CDR2 is FQNNGV. The V end lost 1 base, the J end lost 7 bases, and 20 bases lay between the germline ends. The CDR3 region is CASSLGARDPKGEQYF. The CDR3 nucleotides are TGTGCCAGCAGCTTAGGAGCCCGGGACCCCAAGGGTGAGCAGTACTTC.

As for this clonotype: A single base separates this from a much larger clone, so it may be a read error. The chain carries TRBV6-2 or TRBV6-3 and TRBJ2-7, with 12 nucleotides matching TRBD2. J was trimmed by 9 bases and V by 1 base; bases with no gene match: 7. CDR1 MNHEY and CDR2 SVGEGT come from the germline V gene. The CDR3 contains 15 residues. The CDR3 is CASSYLASGRGGQYF. The CDR3 DNA reads TGTGCCAGCAGTTACTTGGCTAGCGGGAGGGGCGGGCAGTACTTC.